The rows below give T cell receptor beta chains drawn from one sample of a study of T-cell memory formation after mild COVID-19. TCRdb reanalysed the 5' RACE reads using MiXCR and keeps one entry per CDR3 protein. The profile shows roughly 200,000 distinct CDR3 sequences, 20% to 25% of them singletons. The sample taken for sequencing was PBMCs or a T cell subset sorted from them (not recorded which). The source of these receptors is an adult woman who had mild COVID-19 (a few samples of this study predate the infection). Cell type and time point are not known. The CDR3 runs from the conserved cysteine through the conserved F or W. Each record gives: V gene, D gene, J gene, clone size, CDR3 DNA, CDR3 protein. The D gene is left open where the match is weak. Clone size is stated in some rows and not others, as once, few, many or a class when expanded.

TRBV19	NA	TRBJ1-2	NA	TGTGCCAGTATGGCTCGCCGTGGAGGGATCGATGGCTACACCTTC	CASMARRGGIDGYTF
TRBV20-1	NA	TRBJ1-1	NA	TGCAGTGCTAGCCGGGACACTGAAGCTTTCTTT	CSASRDTEAFF
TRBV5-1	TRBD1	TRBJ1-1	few	TGCGCCAGCAGCATCGGGACAGGGGCTCTAGATGCTGAAGCTTTCTTT	CASSIGTGALDAEAFF
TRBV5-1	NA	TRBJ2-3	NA	TGCGCCAGCAGCTTGGCATTGGGCAGGGGGAGGCCCACAGATACGCAGTATTTT	CASSLALGRGRPTDTQYF
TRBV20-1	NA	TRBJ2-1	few	TGCAGTGTCCCCGCCGGTCAGGAGCAGTTCTTC	CSVPAGQEQFF
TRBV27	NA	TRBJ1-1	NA	TGTGCCAGCAGTTCCACAGGAGAAGCTTTCTTT	CASSSTGEAFF
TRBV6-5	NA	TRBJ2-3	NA	TGTGCCAGCAGTTACTCAGGGTCCCATGGGGCAGATACGCAGTATTTT	CASSYSGSHGADTQYF
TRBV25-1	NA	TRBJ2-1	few	TGTGCCAGCAAGGCCCATGAGCAGTTCTTC	CASKAHEQFF
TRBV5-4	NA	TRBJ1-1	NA	TGTGCCAGCAGCACCGAGACAGTGAACACTGAAGCTTTCTTT	CASSTETVNTEAFF
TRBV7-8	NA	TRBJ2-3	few	TGTGCCAGCAGCCCCTCGGGCCCCTACCCAGATACGCAGTATTTT	CASSPSGPYPDTQYF
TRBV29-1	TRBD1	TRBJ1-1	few	TGCAGCGTTGACAGGGGGCGCGGTGAAGCTTTCTTT	CSVDRGRGEAFF
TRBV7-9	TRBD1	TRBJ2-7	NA	TGTGCCAGCAGCTTAGAAGGGGGCCTCAGAGACTTC	CASSLEGGLRDF
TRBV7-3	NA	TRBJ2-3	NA	TGTGCCAGCAGCCCAGGTACAAGTACGAGAACAGATACGCAGTATTTT	CASSPGTSTRTDTQYF
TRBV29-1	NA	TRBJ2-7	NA	TGCAGCGTTAAGGATTACGAGCAGTACTTC	CSVKDYEQYF
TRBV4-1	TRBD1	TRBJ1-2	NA	TGCGCCAGCAGCCATCTTCTGGGACAGGGAGGAGGAAACTATGGCTACACCTTC	CASSHLLGQGGGNYGYTF
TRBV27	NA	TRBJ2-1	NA	TGTGCCAGCAGTCTTAGCGGACCCTCCTACAATGAGCAGTTCTTC	CASSLSGPSYNEQFF
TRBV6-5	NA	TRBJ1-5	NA	TGTGCCAGCAGTTACAGCGGGATCAATCAGCCCCAGCATTTT	CASSYSGINQPQHF
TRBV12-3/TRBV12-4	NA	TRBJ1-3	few	TGTGCCAGCAGTTCCACGGTGGAGAACACCATATATTTT	CASSSTVENTIYF
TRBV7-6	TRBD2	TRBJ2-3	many	TGTGCCAGCAGTCGAGCGGGAGGGCAAGCAGATACGCAGTATTTT	CASSRAGGQADTQYF
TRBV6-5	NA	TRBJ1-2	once	TGTGCCAGCAGTTCACCGGACGATTTTGGCTACACCTTC	CASSSPDDFGYTF
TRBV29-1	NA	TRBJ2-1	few	TGCAGCACTGTGGGGGGCGGAAAGAGCTCCTACAATGAGCAGTTCTTC	CSTVGGGKSSYNEQFF
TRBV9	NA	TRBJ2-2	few	TGTGCCAGCAGCGTAGCTAGCCCCGGGGAGCTGTTTTTT	CASSVASPGELFF
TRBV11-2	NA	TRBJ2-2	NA	TGTGCCAGCAGCCCCAGTGCGATGGGGGAGCTGTTTTTT	CASSPSAMGELFF
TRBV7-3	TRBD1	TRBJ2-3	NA	TGTGCCAGCAGCGGGGACAGTCAAACAGATACGCAGTATTTT	CASSGDSQTDTQYF
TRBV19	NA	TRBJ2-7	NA	TGTGCCAGTAGTATACATATTGCAGTCCACTACGAGCAGTACTTC	CASSIHIAVHYEQYF
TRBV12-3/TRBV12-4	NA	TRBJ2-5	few	TGTGCCAGCAGTTTCTCAGAACGAGGCCTTAAAGAGACCCAGTACTTC	CASSFSERGLKETQYF
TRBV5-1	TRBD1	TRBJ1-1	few	TGCGCCAGCAGCTCGGGACAGGGGGTAGCTGAAGCTTTCTTT	CASSSGQGVAEAFF
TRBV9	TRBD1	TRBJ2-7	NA	TGTGCCAGCAGCTTCCGGGACAGAAACTACGAGCAGTACTTC	CASSFRDRNYEQYF
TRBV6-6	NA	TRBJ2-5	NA	TGTGCCAGCGGGGATCGGGACACTCAAGAGACCCAGTACTTC	CASGDRDTQETQYF
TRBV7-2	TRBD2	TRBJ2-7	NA	TGTGCCAGCAGCTTAGTGGCTAGCGGGGTGATAGGGGGATACGAGCAGTACTTC	CASSLVASGVIGGYEQYF
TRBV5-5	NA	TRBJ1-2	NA	TGTGCCAGCAGCTTGCCACCGAGCGGGGGGCTGGCTAACTATGGCTACACCTTC	CASSLPPSGGLANYGYTF